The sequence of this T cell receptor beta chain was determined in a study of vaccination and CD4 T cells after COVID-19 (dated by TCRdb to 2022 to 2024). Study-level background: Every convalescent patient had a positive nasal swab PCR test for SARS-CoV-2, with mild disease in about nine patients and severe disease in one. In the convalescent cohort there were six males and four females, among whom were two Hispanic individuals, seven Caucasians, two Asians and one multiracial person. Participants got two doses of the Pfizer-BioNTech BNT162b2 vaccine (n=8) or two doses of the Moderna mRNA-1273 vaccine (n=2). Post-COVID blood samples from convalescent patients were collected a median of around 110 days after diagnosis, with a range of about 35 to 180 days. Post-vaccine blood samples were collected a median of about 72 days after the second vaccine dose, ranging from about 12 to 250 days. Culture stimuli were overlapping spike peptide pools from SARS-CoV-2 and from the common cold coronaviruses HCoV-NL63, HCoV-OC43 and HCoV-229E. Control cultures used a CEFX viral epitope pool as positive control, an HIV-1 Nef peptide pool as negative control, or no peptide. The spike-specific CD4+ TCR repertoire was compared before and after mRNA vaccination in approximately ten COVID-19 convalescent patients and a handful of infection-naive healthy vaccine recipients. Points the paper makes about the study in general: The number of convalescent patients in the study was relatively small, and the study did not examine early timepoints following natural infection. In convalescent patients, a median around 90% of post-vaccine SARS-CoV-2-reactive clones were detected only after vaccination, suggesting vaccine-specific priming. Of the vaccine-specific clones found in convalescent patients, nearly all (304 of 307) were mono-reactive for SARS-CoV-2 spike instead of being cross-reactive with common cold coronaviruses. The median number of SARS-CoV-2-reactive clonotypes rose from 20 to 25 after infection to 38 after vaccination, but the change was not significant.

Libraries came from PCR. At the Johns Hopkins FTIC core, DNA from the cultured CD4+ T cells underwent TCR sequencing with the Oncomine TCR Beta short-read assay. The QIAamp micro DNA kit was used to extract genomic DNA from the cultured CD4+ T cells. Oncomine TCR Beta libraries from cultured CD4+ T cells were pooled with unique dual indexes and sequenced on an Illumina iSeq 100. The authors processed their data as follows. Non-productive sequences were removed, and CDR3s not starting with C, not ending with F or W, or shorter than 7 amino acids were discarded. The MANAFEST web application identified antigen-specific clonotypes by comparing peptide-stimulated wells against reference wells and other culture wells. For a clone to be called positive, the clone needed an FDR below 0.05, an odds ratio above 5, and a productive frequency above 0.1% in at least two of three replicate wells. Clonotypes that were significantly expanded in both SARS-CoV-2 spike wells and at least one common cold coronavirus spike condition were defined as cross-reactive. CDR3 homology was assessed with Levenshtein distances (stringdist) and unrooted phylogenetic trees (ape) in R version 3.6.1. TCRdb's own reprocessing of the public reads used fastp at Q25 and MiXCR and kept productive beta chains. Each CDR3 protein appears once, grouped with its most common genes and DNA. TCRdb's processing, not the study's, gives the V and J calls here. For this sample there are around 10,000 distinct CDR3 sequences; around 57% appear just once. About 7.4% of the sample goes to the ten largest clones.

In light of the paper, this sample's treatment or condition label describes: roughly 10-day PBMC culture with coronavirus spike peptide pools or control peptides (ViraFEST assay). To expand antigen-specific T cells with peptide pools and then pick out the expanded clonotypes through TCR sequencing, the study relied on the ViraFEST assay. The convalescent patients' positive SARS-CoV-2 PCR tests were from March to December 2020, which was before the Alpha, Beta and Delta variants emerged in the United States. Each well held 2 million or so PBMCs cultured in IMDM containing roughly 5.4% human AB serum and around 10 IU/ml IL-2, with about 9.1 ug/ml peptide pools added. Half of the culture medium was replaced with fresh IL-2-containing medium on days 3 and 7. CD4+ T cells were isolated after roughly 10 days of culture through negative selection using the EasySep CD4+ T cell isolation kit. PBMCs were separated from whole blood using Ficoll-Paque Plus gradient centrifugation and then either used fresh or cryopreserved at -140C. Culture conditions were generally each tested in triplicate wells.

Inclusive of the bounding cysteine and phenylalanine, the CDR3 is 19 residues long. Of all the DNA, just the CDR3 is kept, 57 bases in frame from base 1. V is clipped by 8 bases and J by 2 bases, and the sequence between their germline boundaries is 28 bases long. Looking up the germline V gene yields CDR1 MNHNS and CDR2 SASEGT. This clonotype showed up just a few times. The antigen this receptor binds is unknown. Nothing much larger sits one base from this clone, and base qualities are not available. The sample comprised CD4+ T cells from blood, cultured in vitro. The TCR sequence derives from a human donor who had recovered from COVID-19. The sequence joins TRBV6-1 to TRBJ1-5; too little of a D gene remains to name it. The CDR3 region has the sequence CASLNPNDGGLWGNQPQHF. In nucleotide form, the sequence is TGTGCCAGCTTAAACCCAAACGACGGAGGACTCTGGGGCAATCAGCCCCAGCATTTT.